Each of the 23 T cell receptor beta chains below was sequenced from the same sample in a study of T-cell memory formation after mild COVID-19. TCRdb re-called the 5' RACE reads with MiXCR, one entry per CDR3 protein. The data contain a few hundred thousand distinct CDR3 sequences, 20% to 25% of them seen just once; the ten biggest clones take up approximately 12%. The sample consisted of PBMCs or a T cell subset sorted from them (not recorded which). The source of these receptors is an adult woman who had mild COVID-19 (a few samples of this study predate the infection). Cell type and time point are not known.

The chain links TRBV9 to TRBJ2-1, with a possible D match to TRBD2 (6 bases). V lost 4 bases and J 4 bases, leaving 18 bases between the germline ends. This CDR3 has 16 residues. Germline assignment: CDR1 SGDLS and CDR2 YYNGEE. The CDR3 spells CASSISSRDWYNEQFF. The DNA of the CDR3 is TGTGCCAGCAGCATAAGCAGCCGGGACTGGTACAATGAGCAGTTCTTC. The full variable domain, completed using reference TRBV9 and TRBJ2-1, is DSGVTQTPKHLITATGQRVTLRCSPRSGDLSVYWYQQSLDQGLQFLIQYYNGEERAKGNILERFSAQQFPDLHSELNLSSLELGDSALYFCASSISSRDWYNEQFFGPGTRLTVL.

This clonotype has a handful of counts. The chain uses TRBV18 and TRBJ2-1; TRBD1 aligns across 7 bases. V was pared by 6 bases and J by 4 bases, with 6 bases of the junction left unmatched. Germline assignment: CDR1 KGHSH and CDR2 LQKENI. CDR3 length: 14 amino acids. The CDR3 protein is CASSRDRKYNEQFF. The CDR3 DNA reads TGTGCCAGCTCCCGGGACAGAAAGTACAATGAGCAGTTCTTC.

The genes are TRBV7-2 and TRBJ2-1; the match to TRBD2 covers 14 bases. Germline V gene sequence: CDR1 SGHTA, CDR2 FQGNSA. The CDR3 is 24 amino acids. With 5 bases clipped from V and 3 bases from J, the junction kept 27 bases outside the gene matches. This CDR3 reads CASSTQTGGFFGTSGSRNYNEQFF. The CDR3 bases are TGTGCCAGCAGCACCCAGACAGGGGGTTTTTTCGGGACTAGCGGGAGTCGGAACTACAATGAGCAGTTCTTC.

This clonotype was seen at least ten times. The CDR3 protein is CASSQEREVTERVQETQYF. The CDR3 DNA follows: TGTGCCAGCAGCCAAGAGCGGGAAGTGACGGAACGAGTCCAAGAGACCCAGTACTTC. The V call is TRBV3-1, the J call TRBJ2-5; TRBD2 might be the D (6 bases). CDR1 and CDR2 from the germline V gene are LGHDT and YNNKEL (reference sequence). The V end lost 0 bases, the J end lost 1 base, and 21 bases lay between the germline ends. The CDR3 covers 19 residues.

The chain uses TRBV5-6 and TRBJ2-7; 7 bases map to TRBD1. After removal of 4 bases from V and 6 bases from J, the junction contained 7 bases not matched to a gene. The CDR3 is made up of 13 amino acids. In germline, CDR1 is SGHDT, CDR2 YYEEEE. Here the CDR3 reads CASSRDSGGEQYF. The CDR3 DNA reads as TGTGCCAGCAGCCGGGACAGCGGAGGCGAGCAGTACTTC.

This clonotype appeared a few times. The CDR3 region is CASSFELAEQFF. The CDR3 bases are TGTGCCAGCAGCTTCGAACTAGCTGAGCAGTTCTTC. The chain recombines TRBV7-2 with TRBJ2-1; possibly TRBD2 for D (6 bases). With 3 bases removed from V and 9 bases from J, the gap between germline ends came to 9 bases. The CDR3 runs to 12 residues. Per the germline V gene, CDR1 is SGHTA and CDR2 is FQGNSA.

This clonotype has just a few counts. This chain links TRBV2 with TRBJ2-5; TRBD2 matches 7 bases. Germline V gene lookup returns CDR1 SNHLY and CDR2 FYNNEI. Trimming cost V 6 bases and J 5 bases; bases outside gene matches: 12. The CDR3 has 15 amino acids. This CDR3 reads CASRADNLGGETQYF. The CDR3 region has the DNA TGTGCCAGCAGGGCCGACAACCTGGGAGGGGAGACCCAGTACTTC.

The chain combines TRBV9 with TRBJ2-1; 8 bases align to TRBD2. The V and J ends lost 0 bases and 6 bases, in that order; junction bases with no gene match: 5. Germline V lookup: CDR1 SGDLS, CDR2 YYNGEE. This CDR3 is built from 15 residues. The CDR3 coding sequence is TGTGCCAGCAGCGTAGACGGGGGGGCAACCAATGAGCAGTTCTTC. Its protein is CASSVDGGATNEQFF. Together with reference TRBV9 and TRBJ2-1, the CDR3 gives the full variable domain: DSGVTQTPKHLITATGQRVTLRCSPRSGDLSVYWYQQSLDQGLQFLIQYYNGEERAKGNILERFSAQQFPDLHSELNLSSLELGDSALYFCASSVDGGATNEQFFGPGTRLTVL.

This clonotype appeared a single time. The J gene is TRBJ1-6, the V gene TRBV7-2, with 10 bases that match TRBD1. CDR3 length: 15 amino acids. V was clipped by 2 bases and J by 6 bases; unmatched bases: 1. CDR1 is SGHTA and CDR2 is FQGNSA in the germline V gene. The CDR3 loop reads CASSLRTGGNSPLHF. CDR3 bases: TGTGCCAGCAGCTTAAGGACAGGGGGTAATTCACCCCTCCACTTT.

The V and J genes are TRBV7-3 and TRBJ2-6; 10 bases are a match to TRBD2. The CDR3 runs to 17 residues. Germline trimming cut 4 bases from V and 2 bases from J; bases unmatched to any gene: 5. In germline, CDR1 is SGHTA, CDR2 FQGTGA. CDR3 DNA: TGTGCCAGCAGCTCCCCAGCGGGGGGGCCTGGGGCCAACGTCCTGACTTTC. Protein: CASSSPAGGPGANVLTF.

The chain is built from TRBV4-1 and TRBJ1-1; D perhaps matches TRBD1 (6 bases). Germline V gives CDR1 MGHRA, CDR2 YSYEKL. This CDR3 contains 13 residues. V was pared by 6 bases and J by 8 bases, with 16 bases between. The CDR3 DNA reads as TGCGCCAGCAGACCCGGACAGACTAAGGAAGCTTTCTTT. This encodes CASRPGQTKEAFF.

This clonotype was counted only a few times. This chain connects TRBV5-5 to TRBJ2-7, with 7 bases lining up with TRBD1. The ends lost 4 bases at V and 0 bases at J; junction bases unmatched: 4. CDR1 SGHKS and CDR2 YYEKEE come from the germline V gene (reference sequence). The CDR3 has 14 amino acids. The CDR3 DNA follows: TGTGCCAGCAGCATACAGGGGCCCTCCTACGAGCAGTACTTC. It specifies CASSIQGPSYEQYF.

This clonotype was observed a few times. The chain uses TRBV12-3 or TRBV12-4 and TRBJ1-3; no definite D call. V lost 6 bases to trimming and J lost 3 bases, with 9 bases between them. The CDR3 runs to 13 residues. CDR3 DNA sequence: TGTGCCAGCAGCCTGGTGCGTGGAAACACCATATATTTT. It translates to CASSLVRGNTIYF.

This clonotype turned up a few times. CDR3 sequence (DNA): TGCAGCGCCGAGCGGACAGTGCGAAATGAGCAGTTCTTC. The encoded protein is CSAERTVRNEQFF. This chain links TRBV29-1 with TRBJ2-1, with a possible D match to TRBD1 (6 bases). The CDR3 is 13 residues long. The germline CDR1 and CDR2 sequences are SQVTM and ANQGSEA. Trimming cost V 7 bases and J 7 bases, with 17 bases left between them.

The rearrangement links TRBV4-1 to TRBJ2-5; D may be TRBD1 (5 bases). Germline CDR1 MGHRA, CDR2 YSYEKL. V was clipped by 3 bases and J by 2 bases, with 10 bases between them. The CDR3 length is 14 residues. For the CDR3, the DNA is TGCGCCAGCAGCCAGGGGCGGCAACAAGAGACCCAGTACTTC. Protein sequence: CASSQGRQQETQYF.

This clonotype has just a few counts. This chain joins TRBV5-8 and TRBJ2-5, with TRBD1 as a possible D gene (5 bases). Germline values: CDR1 SGHTS, CDR2 YDEGEE. With 4 bases removed from V and 3 bases from J, the gap between germline ends came to 22 bases. This CDR3 region has 17 residues. The CDR3 region is CASSQGDSETPEETQYF. In nucleotides, the CDR3 is TGTGCCAGCAGCCAGGGTGACAGCGAAACGCCCGAAGAGACCCAGTACTTC.

The chain carries TRBV6-6 and TRBJ2-3, with a tentative D call TRBD2 (5 bases). CDR1 is MNHNY and CDR2 is SVGAGI in the germline V gene (reference sequence). This CDR3 region has 13 residues. Trimming pared 4 bases from V and 7 bases from J, leaving 12 bases between. The CDR3 DNA reads as TGTGCCAGCAGTTCTCCCTGGGAGAATACGCAGTATTTT. Translation: CASSSPWENTQYF.

The V call is TRBV6-2 or TRBV6-3, the J call TRBJ2-5, with unresolved D. V was cut by 0 bases and J by 13 bases, with 15 bases left in between. The CDR3 is 13 residues long. Per the germline V gene, CDR1 is MNHEY and CDR2 is SVGEGT. CDR3 amino acids: CASSYSELLPRYF. The CDR3 nucleotides are TGTGCCAGCAGTTACTCGGAACTCCTACCCCGGTACTTC.

Only a few counts were recorded for this clonotype. The chain uses TRBV30 and TRBJ2-7; perhaps TRBD1 as D (5 bases). CDR3 length: 12 amino acids. Germline CDR1 is GTSNPN and CDR2 is SVGIG (reference sequence). The V end lost 5 bases, the J end lost 5 bases, and 13 bases lay between the germline ends. The chain's CDR3 is CAWQGITDEQYF. DNA for the CDR3: TGTGCCTGGCAGGGTATTACCGACGAGCAGTACTTC.

V usage is TRBV7-6 and J usage is TRBJ2-3, with D tentatively TRBD1 or TRBD2 (5 bases each). The V gene's germline CDR1 is SGHVS and CDR2 FNYEAQ. The CDR3 runs 17 residues. Trimming pared 5 bases from V and 3 bases from J, leaving 21 bases between. The CDR3 DNA follows: TGTGCCAGCAGCCCCCGTCGATCAGGGAGTGGTACAGATACGCAGTATTTT. Protein sequence: CASSPRRSGSGTDTQYF.

This clonotype turned up a few times. The genes are TRBV5-1 and TRBJ2-3; possibly TRBD1 or TRBD2 for D (6 bases each). Trimming cost V 2 bases and J 3 bases, with 13 bases left between them. CDR1 is SGHRS and CDR2 is YFSETQ in the germline V gene. The CDR3 is 15 residues long. The CDR3 DNA sequence: TGCGCCAGCAGCTTCAGGGGCGCGGGAACAGATACGCAGTATTTT. Its translation is CASSFRGAGTDTQYF.

This clonotype has just a few counts. The rearrangement links TRBV7-2 to TRBJ1-1; possible D gene TRBD1, 6 bases. Germline CDR1 reads SGHTA; CDR2 reads FQGNSA. V was clipped by 4 bases and J by 1 base, with 10 bases between them. This CDR3 has 14 residues. DNA of the CDR3: TGTGCCAGCAGCTCCAGGGGCACGAACACTGAAGCTTTCTTT. It encodes CASSSRGTNTEAFF.

The chain combines TRBV9 with TRBJ2-7, with 10 bases identical to TRBD2. V gave up 0 bases and J gave up 11 bases; unmatched junction bases: 8. This CDR3 region has 14 residues. The V gene's germline CDR1 is SGDLS and CDR2 YYNGEE. CDR3 DNA: TGTGCCAGCAGCGTAGCTGCGACTAGCGGGTCGGAGTACTTC. It specifies CASSVAATSGSEYF.